Included here is one TCR beta chain sequence, with context. Clones were sequenced by immunoSEQ multiplex PCR, and TCRdb holds only the in-frame ones, with some missing. The table has about 210,000 clones, more than 80% seen once. This sample was taken from a study of blood T cell repertoires in COVID-19. The CDR3 is made up of 16 amino acids. The ends were cut back, 2 bases at V and 0 bases at J, with 16 bases in the middle. Per germline, CDR1 GTSNPN and CDR2 SVGIG (reference sequence). The chain combines TRBV30 with TRBJ1-1; D call uncertain. The receptor was isolated from a woman aged 18-29 years who had recovered from COVID-19. Sample: PBMCs or T cells enriched from blood (not recorded which). The CDR3 sequence is CAWSPARLGMNTEAFF. The CDR3 DNA reads as TGTGCCTGGAGTCCGGCGCGGCTGGGTATGAACACTGAAGCTTTCTTT. Complete variable domain (other parts from reference TRBV30 and TRBJ1-1): SQTIHQWPATLVQPVGSPLSLECTVEGTSNPNLYWYRQAAGRGLQLLFYSVGIGQISSEVPQNLSASRPQDRQFILSSKKLLLSDSGFYLCAWSPARLGMNTEAFFGQGTRLTVV.